These 21 T cell receptor beta chains originate from one sample sequenced in a study of blood T cell repertoires in COVID-19 (dated by TCRdb to about 2020). Libraries were made using the immunoSEQ multiplex PCR assay. Held by TCRdb, this immuneACCESS table contains in-frame sequences only and omits some clones. Under half of the omission traces to an unresolved V gene where checked; the cause of the rest is unknown. The sample profile shows 150,000 to 200,000 clones; roughly 79% of them were found once. The ten largest clones capture roughly an eighth of the sample. Material: peripheral blood. These receptor sequences come from a woman of 80 years or more with COVID-19, enrolled during active disease.

This rearrangement joins TRBV6-5 to TRBJ1-3; a weak D match, TRBD1 (6 bases). Between the trimmed V and J ends, which lost 5 bases and 4 bases, there was a span of 12 bases. The V gene's germline CDR1 is MNHEY and CDR2 SVGAGI. The CDR3 loop spans 14 amino acids. In nucleotides, the CDR3 is TGTGCCAGCAGTACAGGGTTGCGCGGAAACACCATATATTTT. Residues: CASSTGLRGNTIYF.

This clone was detected once. The rearrangement joins TRBV29-1 to TRBJ1-2; weak D call: TRBD1 (5 bases). V gave up 4 bases and J gave up 5 bases, with 14 bases separating them. The CDR3 is made up of 13 amino acids. Per germline, CDR1 SQVTM and CDR2 ANQGSEA. The CDR3 here is CSVGGGAGYGYTF. In DNA form, the CDR3 reads TGCAGCGTTGGAGGAGGGGCAGGGTATGGCTACACCTTC. The variable domain in full, completed from reference TRBV29-1 and TRBJ1-2, reads SAVISQKPSRDICQRGTSLTIQCQVDSQVTMMFWYRQQPGQSLTLIATANQGSEATYESGFVIDKFPISRPNLTFSTLTVSNMSPEDSSIYLCSVGGGAGYGYTFGSGTRLTVV.

This clone has only one observation. The J gene is TRBJ2-7, the V gene TRBV18; no definite D call. Germline loops: CDR1 KGHSH, CDR2 LQKENI. This CDR3 spans 14 amino acids. Trimming removed 5 bases from V and 5 bases from J, with 16 bases in between. The DNA of the CDR3 is TGTGCCAGCTCATATGCTGGCGAAGACAACGAGCAGTACTTC. This codes for CASSYAGEDNEQYF.

This clone was counted a single time. V and J are TRBV19 and TRBJ1-1; 8 nucleotides agree with TRBD1. The CDR3 consists of 13 residues. From germline, CDR1 is LNHDA and CDR2 SQIVND (reference sequence). The V and J ends lost 6 bases and 1 base, in that order; junction bases with no gene match: 1. The CDR3 is CASSGQGNTEAFF. CDR3 nucleotide sequence: TGTGCCAGTAGCGGACAGGGGAACACTGAAGCTTTCTTT.

The V gene is TRBV2, the J gene TRBJ2-2; no clear D. Trimming pared 2 bases from V and 4 bases from J, leaving 11 bases between. Germline loops: CDR1 SNHLY, CDR2 FYNNEI. CDR3 length: 15 amino acids. Here the CDR3 reads CASSEKRGSTGELFF. CDR3 DNA: TGTGCCAGCAGTGAAAAACGCGGCAGCACCGGGGAGCTGTTTTTT.

This chain joins TRBV3-1 (or the pseudogene TRBV3-2) and TRBJ1-1, with D hard to call. Germline CDR1 LGHDT, CDR2 YNNKEL (reference sequence). The CDR3 runs to 13 residues. Trimming stripped 2 bases from V and 1 base from J, with 5 bases between. The chain's CDR3 is CASSQLWNTEAFF. The CDR3 DNA follows: TGTGCCAGCAGCCAACTCTGGAACACTGAAGCTTTCTTT.

The chain uses TRBV19 and TRBJ1-5; 10 nucleotides align to TRBD1. The V segment lost 3 bases and the J segment 5 bases; nucleotides outside the gene matches: 4. This CDR3 has 15 residues. Germline lookup yields CDR1 LNHDA and CDR2 SQIVND (reference sequence). This chain's CDR3 is CASSIEGTGDQPQHF. DNA for the CDR3: TGTGCCAGTAGTATTGAAGGGACAGGGGATCAGCCCCAGCATTTT.

J is TRBJ2-3 and V is TRBV11-3, with D possibly matching TRBD1 (5 bases). V lost 4 bases and J 0 bases, leaving 11 bases between the germline ends. The CDR3 runs 15 residues. Looked up from germline, CDR1 is SGHNT and CDR2 is YENEEA. Here the CDR3 reads CASSSGFGSTDTQYF. CDR3 nucleotide sequence: TGTGCCAGCAGCTCAGGGTTTGGTAGCACAGATACGCAGTATTTT.

This clone showed up just a few times. The chain is built from TRBV24-1 and TRBJ1-2; 10 positions match TRBD1. CDR1 is KGHDR, CDR2 SFDVKD, per germline. The J segment lost 4 bases and the V segment lost 4 bases, leaving 5 bases of the junction unmatched. CDR3 size: 15 residues. CDR3: CATSDTGTGAYGYTF. The CDR3 region has the DNA TGTGCCACCAGTGACACCGGGACAGGGGCCTATGGCTACACCTTC.

The chain carries TRBV27 and TRBJ2-1; possibly TRBD2 for D (6 bases). Germline V lookup: CDR1 MNHEY, CDR2 SMNVEV (reference sequence). This CDR3 spans 14 amino acids. V lost 2 bases, J lost 2 bases, and 7 bases lay in between. This CDR3 is CASSLGGTYNEQFF. CDR3 bases: TGTGCCAGCAGTTTAGGCGGGACCTACAATGAGCAGTTCTTC.

This clone was seen many times. The same CDR3 also results from other DNA sequences found in this sample. CDR3 nucleotides: TGTGCCAGTAGTATCCAGGGCTACGAGCAGTACTTC. Protein: CASSIQGYEQYF. The chain combines TRBV19 with TRBJ2-7, with D maybe TRBD1 (5 bases). The CDR3 covers 12 residues. Germline CDR1 reads LNHDA; CDR2 reads SQIVND (reference sequence). With 3 bases removed from V and 3 bases from J, the gap between germline ends came to 6 bases.

There are a few counts of this clone. V and J are TRBV4-1 and TRBJ2-5, with 11 bases fitting TRBD2. CDR1 MGHRA and CDR2 YSYEKL come from the germline V gene. The junction had 8 bases not matched to a gene; V was cut back by 7 bases and J by 1 base. The CDR3 is 16 residues long. The CDR3 sequence is CASTWGLADSQETQYF. CDR3 coding DNA: TGCGCCAGCACCTGGGGACTAGCGGATTCCCAAGAGACCCAGTACTTC.

The chain links TRBV7-9 to TRBJ1-4; weak D call: TRBD1 (6 bases). Trimming took off 0 bases at V and 0 bases at J, with 14 bases between the two ends. The CDR3 runs 18 residues. Germline CDR1 and CDR2: SEHNR and FQNEAQ (reference sequence). The CDR3 loop is CASSLAQGRAATNEKLFF. The CDR3 DNA is TGTGCCAGCAGCTTAGCGCAGGGGCGGGCGGCAACTAATGAAAAACTGTTTTTT.

J is TRBJ2-3 and V is TRBV15; 13 nucleotides agree with TRBD2. Germline CDR1 and CDR2: LNHNV and YYDKDF (reference sequence). CDR3 length: 21 amino acids. V shed 7 bases, J shed 1 base, and the junction held 20 bases outside the gene matches. CDR3 protein: CATTKTPLGLAGEGGTDTQYF. CDR3 DNA: TGTGCCACCACCAAAACCCCCCTAGGACTAGCGGGAGAAGGGGGCACAGATACGCAGTATTTT.

On this clone itself: At one end the junction does not follow the germline gene, possibly because of a read error. CDR3: CASSLAPWDRGPNTGELFF. The CDR3 DNA follows: TGTGCTAGCAGCTTAGCCCCGTGGGACAGGGGGCCGAACACCGGGGAGCTGTTTTTT. The chain combines TRBV7-7 with TRBJ2-2; 12 nucleotides match TRBD1. Germline CDR1 SSHAT, CDR2 FNYEAQ (reference sequence). This CDR3 has 19 residues.

The rearrangement joins TRBV7-8 to TRBJ1-1; 10 bases align to TRBD1. This CDR3 is 15 amino acids long. The V and J ends lost 4 bases and 0 bases, in that order; junction bases with no gene match: 2. Germline CDR1 and CDR2: SGHVS and FQNEAQ. The CDR3 sequence: CASSWTGGVNTEAFF. The CDR3 DNA reads TGTGCCAGCAGCTGGACAGGGGGAGTGAACACTGAAGCTTTCTTT.

Only one count was recorded for this clone. V and J are TRBV3-1 (or the pseudogene TRBV3-2) and TRBJ1-6; no clear D. The CDR3 loop spans 16 amino acids. The germline V and J ends were trimmed by 0 bases and 3 bases, with 9 bases remaining between them. Germline values: CDR1 LGHDT, CDR2 YNNKEL (reference sequence). The CDR3 here is CASSQDWASYNSPLHF. CDR3 coding DNA: TGTGCCAGCAGCCAAGATTGGGCCAGCTATAATTCACCCCTCCACTTT.

For this clone: Other DNA sequences of this sample code for an identical CDR3. V usage is TRBV19 and J usage is TRBJ1-2, with TRBD1 identical over 8 bases. CDR1 is LNHDA, CDR2 SQIVND, per germline (reference sequence). V dropped 5 bases and J dropped 5; count of bases not matched to a gene: 7. The CDR3 totals 14 residues. The DNA for the CDR3 is TGTGCCAGTAGTCCGGACAGGGTTGGTTATGGCTACACCTTC. The encoded protein is CASSPDRVGYGYTF.

This clone has a count of ten or more. The J gene is TRBJ1-1, the V gene TRBV5-4; no definite D call. The CDR3 is made up of 13 amino acids. The germline V gene has CDR1 SGHNT and CDR2 YYREEE (reference sequence). V dropped 3 bases and J dropped 8 bases, with 14 bases sitting between them. The CDR3, as DNA: TGTGCCAGCAGCTCACCTCGGACTTACGAAGCTTTCTTT. This codes for CASSSPRTYEAFF.

V gene TRBV5-1 combines with J gene TRBJ1-2; 9 positions agree with TRBD1. Germline assignment: CDR1 SGHRS and CDR2 YFSETQ. The junction had 9 bases not matched to a gene; V was cut back by 4 bases and J by 2 bases. The CDR3 has 16 residues. For the CDR3, the DNA is TGCGCCAGCAGCAAGAACCCCGGGACAGGGAACTATGGCTACACCTTC. This sequence encodes CASSKNPGTGNYGYTF. The full variable domain, in which reference TRBV5-1 and TRBJ1-2 provide the parts outside the CDR3, is KAGVTQTPRYLIKTRGQQVTLSCSPISGHRSVSWYQQTPGQGLQFLFEYFSETQRNKGNFPGRFSGRQFSNSRSEMNVSTLELGDSALYLCASSKNPGTGNYGYTFGSGTRLTVV.

V gene TRBV18 combines with J gene TRBJ1-1; weak D call: TRBD1 (6 bases). Trimming removed 2 bases at V and 5 bases at J, with 15 bases between. The CDR3 has 15 amino acids. Germline CDR1 and CDR2: KGHSH and LQKENI. CDR3 sequence: CASSPGGGLRTEAFF. CDR3 bases: TGTGCCAGCTCACCAGGCGGGGGGCTAAGGACTGAAGCTTTCTTT.